This T cell receptor (beta chain) came from a study of spatial heterogeneity in lung cancer. Study conclusions and caveats: Mutation tallies in tumors tracked expanded intratumoral alpha and beta TCR counts.

TCRdb reprocessed the 5' RACE reads via MiXCR and lists one record per CDR3 protein. The sample holds about 13,000 distinct CDR3 sequences, just over 5% seen once. The CDR3 has 14 residues. V was clipped by 5 bases and J by 5 bases, with 15 bases between them. Germline V lookup: CDR1 MNHNS, CDR2 SASEGT. Documented time point: sample taken at primary tumor resection. The table lists this clonotype with many counts. Its antigen is as yet unknown. This beta chain is an unintended read in a library built for alpha chains; its size means little. J is TRBJ1-2 and V is TRBV6-1; D is perhaps TRBD1 (6 bases). The sequence derives from a male donor with early-stage non-small cell lung cancer. Sequences were derived from lung tumor tissue, sampled at surgery. The CDR3 DNA reads TGTGCCAGCAGTTGGGGTGGGGGGCCTTATGGCTACACCTTC. Its protein is CASSWGGGPYGYTF.